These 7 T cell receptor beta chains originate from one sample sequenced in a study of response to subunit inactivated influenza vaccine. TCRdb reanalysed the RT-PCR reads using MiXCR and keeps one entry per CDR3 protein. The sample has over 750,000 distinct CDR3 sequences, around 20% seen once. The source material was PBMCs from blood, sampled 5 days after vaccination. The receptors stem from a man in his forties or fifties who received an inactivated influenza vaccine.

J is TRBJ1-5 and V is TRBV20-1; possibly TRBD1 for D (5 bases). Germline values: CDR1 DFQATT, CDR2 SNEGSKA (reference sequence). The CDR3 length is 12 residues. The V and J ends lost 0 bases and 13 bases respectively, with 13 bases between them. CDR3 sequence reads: CSARDKGTGQHF. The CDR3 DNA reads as TGCAGTGCTAGAGATAAGGGGACGGGGCAGCATTTT.

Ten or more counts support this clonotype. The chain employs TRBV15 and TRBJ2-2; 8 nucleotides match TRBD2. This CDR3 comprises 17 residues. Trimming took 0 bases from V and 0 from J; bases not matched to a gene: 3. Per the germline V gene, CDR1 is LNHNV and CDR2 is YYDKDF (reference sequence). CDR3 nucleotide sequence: TGTGCCACCAGCAGAGATCAGACTAGCGCGAACACCGGGGAGCTGTTTTTT. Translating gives CATSRDQTSANTGELFF.

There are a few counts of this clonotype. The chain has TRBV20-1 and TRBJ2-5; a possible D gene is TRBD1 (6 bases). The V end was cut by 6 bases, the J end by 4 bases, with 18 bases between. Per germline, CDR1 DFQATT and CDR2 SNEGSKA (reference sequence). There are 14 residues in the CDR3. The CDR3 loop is CSAQRGQGRETQYF. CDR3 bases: TGCAGTGCCCAGCGAGGCCAGGGGAGAGAGACCCAGTACTTC.

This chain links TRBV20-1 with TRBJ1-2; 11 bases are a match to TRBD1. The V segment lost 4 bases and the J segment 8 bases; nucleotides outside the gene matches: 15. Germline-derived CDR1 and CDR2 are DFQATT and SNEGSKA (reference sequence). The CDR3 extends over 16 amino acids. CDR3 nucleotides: TGCAGTGCTACCTATTGGGCGGACAGGGGGCAGCTGGGCTACACCTTC. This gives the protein CSATYWADRGQLGYTF.

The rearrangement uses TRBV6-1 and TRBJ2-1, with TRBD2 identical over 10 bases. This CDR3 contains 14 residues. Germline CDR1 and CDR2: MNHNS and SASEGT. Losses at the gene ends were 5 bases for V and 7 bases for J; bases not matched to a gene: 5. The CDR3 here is CASSRGLAVNEQFF. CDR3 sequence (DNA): TGTGCCAGCAGTCGCGGACTAGCGGTGAATGAGCAGTTCTTC.

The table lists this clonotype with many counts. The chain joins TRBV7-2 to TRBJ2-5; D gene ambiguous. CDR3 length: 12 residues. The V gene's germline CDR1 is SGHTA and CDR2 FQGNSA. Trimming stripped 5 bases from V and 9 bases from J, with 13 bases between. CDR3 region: CASSPSVGPQYF. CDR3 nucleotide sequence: TGTGCCAGCAGCCCCTCGGTAGGGCCCCAGTACTTC. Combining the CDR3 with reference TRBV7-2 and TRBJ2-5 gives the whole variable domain GAGVSQSPSNKVTEKGKDVELRCDPISGHTALYWYRQSLGQGLEFLIYFQGNSAPDKSGLPSDRFSAERTGGSVSTLTIQRTQQEDSAVYLCASSPSVGPQYFGPGTRLLVL.

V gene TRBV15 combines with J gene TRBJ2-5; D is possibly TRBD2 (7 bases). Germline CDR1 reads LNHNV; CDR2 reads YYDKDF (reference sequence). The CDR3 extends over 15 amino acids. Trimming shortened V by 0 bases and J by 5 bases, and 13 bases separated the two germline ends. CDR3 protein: CATSRDRGGRETQYF. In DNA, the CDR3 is TGTGCCACCAGCAGAGATAGGGGGGGACGGGAGACCCAGTACTTC.